Included here is one T cell receptor beta chain sequence, with context. Donors in Cohort 3 counted as recovered after two negative PCRs, clearance, or symptom resolution. The sample belongs to a study of blood T cell repertoires in COVID-19. Study in general: Samples of COVID-19 (acute and convalescent) were obtained from the United States, Italy and Spain.

The J segment lost 3 bases and the V segment lost 4 bases, leaving 7 bases of the junction unmatched. The CDR3 contains 16 residues. The germline CDR1 and CDR2 sequences are SGHAT and FQNNGV. In the source study's methods: Amplification from reference gene primers served as the basis for estimated nucleated cell counts. This table comes from immunoSEQ multiplex PCR, and its TCRdb copy is limited to in-frame clones, with some not included. V and J calls and clone size come straight from that table; D and trimming were deduced from the DNA. In the table there are over 400,000 clones, 70% to 90% of which are singletons.

The sequenced sample consisted of PBMCs or T cells enriched from blood (not recorded which). This chain uses TRBV11-2 with TRBJ1-2; 11 bases match TRBD1. The sequence was collected from a woman aged 55-70 years who had recovered from COVID-19. This chain's CDR3 is CASSSTRDRGYYGYTF. The CDR3 DNA follows: TGTGCCAGCAGCTCTACCCGGGACAGGGGGTACTATGGCTACACCTTC. The full variable domain, completed using reference TRBV11-2 and TRBJ1-2, is EAGVAQSPRYKIIEKRQSVAFWCNPISGHATLYWYQQILGQGPKLLIQFQNNGVVDDSQLPKDRFSAERLKGVDSTLKIQPAKLEDSAVYLCASSSTRDRGYYGYTFGSGTRLTVV.